Only one count was recorded for the clone carrying this TCR beta chain. This table comes from immunoSEQ multiplex PCR, and its TCRdb copy is limited to in-frame clones, with some not included. The sample consists of some 150,000 clones, 84% of them appearing once. With 4 bases clipped from V and 0 bases from J, the junction kept 15 bases outside the gene matches. This CDR3 is built from 21 residues. Germline V CDR1 and CDR2: LGHNA, YNFKEQ. The data stem from a study of blood T cell repertoires in COVID-19. The sequencing sample was made of peripheral blood. The clonotype originates from a woman aged 45 to 65 with acute or convalescent COVID-19. V gene TRBV4-2 combines with J gene TRBJ2-3; 14 nucleotides match TRBD2. In nucleotides, the CDR3 is TGTGCCAGCAGCCCCACGACTAGCGGGGGGGAACGACTCCCTAGCACAGATACGCAGTATTTT. This codes for CASSPTTSGGERLPSTDTQYF.